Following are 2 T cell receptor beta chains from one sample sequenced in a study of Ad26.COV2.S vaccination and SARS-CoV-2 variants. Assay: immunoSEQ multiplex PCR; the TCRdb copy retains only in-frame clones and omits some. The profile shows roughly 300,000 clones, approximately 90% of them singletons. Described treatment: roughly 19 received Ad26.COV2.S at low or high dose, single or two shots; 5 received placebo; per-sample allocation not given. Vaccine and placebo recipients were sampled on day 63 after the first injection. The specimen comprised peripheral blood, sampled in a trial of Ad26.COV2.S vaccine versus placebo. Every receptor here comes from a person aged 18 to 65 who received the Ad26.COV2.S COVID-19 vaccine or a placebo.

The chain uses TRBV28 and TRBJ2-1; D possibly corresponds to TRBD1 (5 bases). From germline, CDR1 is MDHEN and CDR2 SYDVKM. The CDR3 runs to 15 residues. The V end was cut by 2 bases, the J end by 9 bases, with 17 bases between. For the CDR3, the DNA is TGTGCCAGCAGTTTAACCCCCATCAAGGACATTGAGCAGTTCTTC. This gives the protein CASSLTPIKDIEQFF.

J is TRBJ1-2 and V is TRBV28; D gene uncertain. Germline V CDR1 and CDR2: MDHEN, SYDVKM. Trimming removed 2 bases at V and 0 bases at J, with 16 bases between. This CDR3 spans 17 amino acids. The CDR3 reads CASSLAGQPSSNYGYTF. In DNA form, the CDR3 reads TGTGCCAGCAGTTTAGCGGGCCAACCCTCATCTAACTATGGCTACACCTTC.